This is a list of T cell receptor beta chains from one sample in a study of blood T cell repertoires in COVID-19. The method was immunoSEQ multiplex PCR; TCRdb's version includes in-frame clones alone and lacks a portion of them. The sample shows roughly 250,000 clones, approximately 87% of them seen only once. The sample was peripheral blood. These receptors originate from a woman aged 25 to 39 with COVID-19, enrolled during active disease. CDR3s include the opening cysteine and the closing phenylalanine or tryptophan. Size is omitted from some rows. Given values are once, few, many or a class for expanded clones.

>TRBV18|TRBJ2-2|-
CASSPGQQSTGELFF
>TRBV28|TRBJ1-2|-
CASSLYRVSSGYTF
>TRBV6-5|TRBJ1-1|-
CASGGGEAFF
>TRBV29-1|TRBJ1-2|-
CSAELRQAGYTF
>TRBV20-1|TRBJ2-5|once
CSASGGRFETQYF
>TRBV12-3/TRBV12-4|TRBJ1-1|-
CATPSEIAEAFF
>TRBV12-3/TRBV12-4|TRBJ2-7|once
CASSYSDGYEQYF
>TRBV5-4|TRBJ2-1|-
CASSSGTSGAYNEQFF
>TRBV7-6|TRBJ2-7|few
CASSLLADSYEQYF
>TRBV18|TRBJ1-4|once
CASSEGVNEKLFF
>TRBV19|TRBJ1-6|-
CASSMNADTFSPLHF
>TRBV27|TRBJ2-7|many
CASSLVPLGTGRREQYF
>TRBV15|TRBJ2-1|-
CATSRDDRSYNEQFF
>TRBV5-5|TRBJ2-7|once
CASSTTGGSYEQYF
>TRBV15|TRBJ1-3|few
CATSIRGYGNTIYF
>TRBV6-4|TRBJ2-2|-
CASSPGQPNTGELFF
>TRBV25-1|TRBJ1-1|-
CASSEWGRGEPEAFF
>TRBV5-1|TRBJ1-1|few
CASSWTGGNTEAFF
>TRBV3-1/TRBV3-2|TRBJ2-5|-
CASSQEAKTQYF
>TRBV3-1/TRBV3-2|TRBJ1-5|-
CASSQRENQPQHF
>TRBV11-2|TRBJ1-1|-
CASSRTQGPRAESEAFF
>TRBV6-5|TRBJ1-1|-
CASRRAGTGRTEAFF
>TRBV5-1|TRBJ1-4|-
CASSLYLGGSFNEKLFF
>TRBV7-9|TRBJ2-7|-
CASSPRTAYEQYF
>TRBV5-1|TRBJ1-1|-
CASSYEGEYTEAFF
>TRBV6-5|TRBJ2-2|-
CASSIHTGELFF